The 10 T cell receptor beta chains in this list originate from one sample, sequenced in a study of T cells after yellow fever vaccination. TCRdb ran MiXCR on the 5' RACE reads and lists one entry per CDR3 protein. The sample consists of approximately 300,000 distinct CDR3 sequences, over 8% of them appearing once. The sample consisted of PBMCs, taken on the day of the first yellow fever vaccination. Receptors were obtained from a man between 18 and 35 years old who received the YFV17D yellow fever vaccine.

This clonotype showed up just a few times. The chain joins TRBV7-9 to TRBJ2-1, with 10 nucleotides matching TRBD1. Germline V CDR1 and CDR2: SEHNR, FQNEAQ (reference sequence). V lost 5 bases and J lost 2; bases outside the gene matches: 6. This CDR3 region has 16 residues. This chain's CDR3 is CASSLWTGGTYNEQFF. DNA for the CDR3: TGTGCCAGCAGCCTATGGACAGGGGGAACCTACAATGAGCAGTTCTTC.

Of note for this clonotype: At one of its ends the junction is not consistent with the germline gene, which may arise from a read error. CDR3 in amino acids: CASSLVHRDYKNNKQFF. The CDR3 region has the DNA TGCGCCAGCAGCTTGGTCCACCGGGACTACAAGAACAATAAGCAGTTCTTC. This chain uses TRBV5-1 with TRBJ2-1; 7 bases fit TRBD2. There are 17 residues in the CDR3. Germline V CDR1 and CDR2: SGHRS, YFSETQ.

The chain carries TRBV7-2 and TRBJ2-7; D uncertain. This CDR3 is 15 amino acids long. V dropped 4 bases and J dropped 4 bases, with 17 bases sitting between them. Germline loops: CDR1 SGHTA, CDR2 FQGNSA. The CDR3 region is CASSSWPASDYEQYF. The CDR3 DNA reads TGTGCCAGCAGCTCCTGGCCGGCTTCGGATTACGAGCAGTACTTC.

J is TRBJ1-4 and V is TRBV18; D not certain. V lost 5 bases, J lost 3 bases, and 13 bases lay in between. The V gene's germline CDR1 is KGHSH and CDR2 LQKENI. The CDR3 loop spans 15 amino acids. The CDR3 is CASSSYTNPNEKLFF. The DNA for the CDR3 is TGTGCCAGCTCATCTTACACCAACCCTAATGAAAAACTGTTTTTT.

The chain is built from TRBV7-2 and TRBJ2-7; 7 bases align to TRBD1. Trimming removed 7 bases from V and 1 base from J; junction bases left unmatched: 7. The germline V gene has CDR1 SGHTA and CDR2 FQGNSA. The CDR3 totals 14 residues. CDR3 sequence reads: CASTPGTASYEQYF. For the CDR3, the DNA is TGTGCCAGCACCCCGGGGACAGCTTCCTACGAGCAGTACTTC.

V usage is TRBV4-1 and J usage is TRBJ1-5; 7 bases are a match to TRBD1. V was pared by 3 bases and J by 1 base, with 3 bases of the junction left unmatched. Germline lookup yields CDR1 MGHRA and CDR2 YSYEKL. The CDR3 length is 15 residues. The CDR3 reads CASSHAGGSNQPQHF. The CDR3 DNA reads TGCGCCAGCAGCCATGCAGGGGGGAGCAATCAGCCCCAGCATTTT.

This clonotype has only a few counts. The V and J genes are TRBV5-8 and TRBJ2-5; D unresolved. V lost 0 bases to trimming and J lost 6 bases, with 15 bases between them. CDR1 SGHTS and CDR2 YDEGEE come from the germline V gene. This CDR3 spans 15 amino acids. DNA of the CDR3: TGTGCCAGCAGCTTGGGGGGAAATTTTTTGAAGACCCAGTACTTC. Amino acid sequence: CASSLGGNFLKTQYF.

For the CDR3, the DNA is TGTGCCAGTAGCGAAGACCTACTCTGGGGTGAGCAGTTCTTC. Translating gives CASSEDLLWGEQFF. The chain has TRBV19 and TRBJ2-1; D ambiguous. The CDR3 loop spans 14 amino acids. Germline V gene sequence: CDR1 LNHDA, CDR2 SQIVND (reference sequence). The V gene lost 6 bases and the J gene lost 9 bases, with 18 bases spanning the gap.

This clonotype was detected ten times or more. The rearrangement links TRBV5-1 to TRBJ2-7; D unclear. V lost 7 bases and J lost 3, with 8 bases in between. The CDR3 totals 11 residues. Germline CDR1 is SGHRS and CDR2 is YFSETQ. The CDR3 nucleotides read TGCGCCAGCCGCTCCAGCTACGAGCAGTACTTC. It encodes CASRSSYEQYF.

There are many counts of this clonotype. The gene calls are TRBV5-1 and TRBJ2-1, with 8 bases aligning to TRBD2. The CDR3 has 14 residues. The ends lost 2 bases at V and 9 bases at J; junction bases unmatched: 7. CDR1 SGHRS and CDR2 YFSETQ come from the germline V gene. In DNA form, the CDR3 reads TGCGCCAGCAGCTTTTCGCGGGGGGCTGTTGAGCAGTTCTTC. Protein product: CASSFSRGAVEQFF.